The 9 T cell receptor beta chains listed next were all sequenced from one sample in a study of vaccination and CD4 T cells after COVID-19. Cultured CD4+ T-cell DNA underwent Oncomine TCR Beta short-read sequencing. Using its own MiXCR run on the PCR reads, TCRdb lists one record per CDR3 protein. The table has 20,000 to 25,000 distinct CDR3 sequences, less than 40% seen once. Time point of the sample: late sampling 161 to 241 days after vaccination in a few convalescent patients. The treatment denotes: roughly 10-day PBMC culture with coronavirus spike peptide pools or control peptides (ViraFEST assay). Their antigens are not known. The material sequenced was CD4+ T cells from blood, cultured in vitro, taken about 7 months after SARS-CoV-2 vaccination. Receptors were obtained from a human donor who had recovered from COVID-19.

This clonotype was found a few times. The chain's CDR3 is CASSLSDSRSETQYF. CDR3 nucleotides: TGTGCCAGCAGCTTATCGGACAGCCGCTCAGAGACCCAGTACTTC. J is TRBJ2-5 and V is TRBV7-7, with D tentatively TRBD1 (6 bases). Trimming removed 2 bases at V and 4 bases at J, with 14 bases between. Germline lookup yields CDR1 SSHAT and CDR2 FNYEAQ (reference sequence). The CDR3 has 15 amino acids.

This clonotype showed up just a few times. The chain is built from TRBV28 and TRBJ1-2, with D perhaps TRBD1 (5 bases). Germline CDR1 reads MDHEN; CDR2 reads SYDVKM. V gave up 6 bases and J gave up 8 bases, with 19 bases separating them. The CDR3 covers 14 residues. The CDR3 region has the DNA TGTGCCAGCAGAAGCTTAGCCAGGGTGGAGGGCTACACCTTC. Protein product: CASRSLARVEGYTF.

The V gene is TRBV2, the J gene TRBJ1-5; D remains ambiguous. V lost 8 bases and J lost 11, with 22 bases in between. There are 14 residues in the CDR3. Germline V CDR1 and CDR2: SNHLY, FYNNEI. This chain's CDR3 is CASGNREAISSQHF. DNA for the CDR3: TGTGCCAGCGGCAATAGGGAGGCCATTAGTTCCCAGCATTTT. Variable domain in full (rest from reference TRBV2 and TRBJ1-5): EPEVTQTPSHQVTQMGQEVILRCVPISNHLYFYWYRQILGQKVEFLVSFYNNEISEKSEIFDDQFSVERPDGSNFTLKIRSTKLEDSAMYFCASGNREAISSQHFGDGTRLSIL.

The rearrangement uses TRBV20-1 and TRBJ2-2; TRBD1 matches at 7 bases. Germline values: CDR1 DFQATT, CDR2 SNEGSKA (reference sequence). CDR3 size: 14 residues. The CDR3 DNA reads as TGCGCCCTTACCCCGACAGGGTCGGTCGGGGAGCTGTTTTTT. Translated, it gives CALTPTGSVGELFF.

The chain couples TRBV7-3 to TRBJ2-7; 11 nucleotides match TRBD1. Germline lookup yields CDR1 SGHTA and CDR2 FQGTGA. The CDR3 has 14 amino acids. Trimming cost V 4 bases and J 5 bases; bases outside gene matches: 4. The CDR3 nucleotides are TGTGCCAGCAGCTCCGGACAGGGGGCTCACGAGCAGTACTTC. Amino acid sequence: CASSSGQGAHEQYF.

In its sample, this clonotype was seen a few times. The chain has TRBV2 and TRBJ1-6; D perhaps matches TRBD1 (5 bases). The CDR3 totals 14 residues. V lost 7 bases and J 7 bases, leaving 14 bases between the germline ends. Germline CDR1 reads SNHLY; CDR2 reads FYNNEI. In DNA form, the CDR3 reads TGTGCCAGCAAAACCGGGACGGTGAATTCACCCCTCCACTTT. Protein product: CASKTGTVNSPLHF.

V is TRBV9 and J is TRBJ2-7; no reliable D call. The V gene lost 2 bases and the J gene lost 0 bases, with 12 bases spanning the gap. The CDR3 loop spans 15 amino acids. Germline CDR1 SGDLS, CDR2 YYNGEE. The CDR3 reads CASSVSSESSYEQYF. In DNA, the CDR3 is TGTGCCAGCAGCGTTTCAAGCGAGAGCTCCTACGAGCAGTACTTC.

The chain has TRBV28 and TRBJ2-3, with 9 bases lining up with TRBD2. Per germline, CDR1 MDHEN and CDR2 SYDVKM. J gave up 1 base and V 4 bases, and 12 bases lay outside the gene matches. CDR3 size: 18 residues. In DNA, the CDR3 is TGTGCCAGCAGTTCATCCCCGTGGTTAGCGGGAGGCACAGATACGCAGTATTTT. Translation gives CASSSSPWLAGGTDTQYF.

V usage is TRBV30 and J usage is TRBJ2-5, with D perhaps matching TRBD2 (6 bases). The germline V gene encodes CDR1 GTSNPN and CDR2 SVGIG (reference sequence). V lost 3 bases and J 5 bases, leaving 22 bases between the germline ends. The CDR3 extends over 16 amino acids. CDR3 DNA: TGTGCCTGGAGCGCCCGGGGGAGTGGGTTTGAGGAGACCCAGTACTTC. It translates to CAWSARGSGFEETQYF.